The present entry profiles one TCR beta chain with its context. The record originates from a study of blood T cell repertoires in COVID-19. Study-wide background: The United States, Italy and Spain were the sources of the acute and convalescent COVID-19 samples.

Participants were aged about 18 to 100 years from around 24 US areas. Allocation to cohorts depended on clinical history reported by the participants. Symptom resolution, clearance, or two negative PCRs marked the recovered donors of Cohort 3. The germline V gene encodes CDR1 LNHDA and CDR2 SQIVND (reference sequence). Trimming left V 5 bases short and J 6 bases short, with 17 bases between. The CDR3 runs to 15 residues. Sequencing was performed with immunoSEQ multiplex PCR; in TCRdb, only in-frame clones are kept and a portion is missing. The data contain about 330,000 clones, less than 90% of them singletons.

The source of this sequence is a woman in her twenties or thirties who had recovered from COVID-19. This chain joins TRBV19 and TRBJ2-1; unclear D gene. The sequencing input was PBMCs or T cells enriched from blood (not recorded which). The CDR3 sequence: CASSLTWLPPNEQFF. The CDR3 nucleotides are TGTGCCAGTAGTTTGACTTGGCTGCCCCCCAATGAGCAGTTCTTC.